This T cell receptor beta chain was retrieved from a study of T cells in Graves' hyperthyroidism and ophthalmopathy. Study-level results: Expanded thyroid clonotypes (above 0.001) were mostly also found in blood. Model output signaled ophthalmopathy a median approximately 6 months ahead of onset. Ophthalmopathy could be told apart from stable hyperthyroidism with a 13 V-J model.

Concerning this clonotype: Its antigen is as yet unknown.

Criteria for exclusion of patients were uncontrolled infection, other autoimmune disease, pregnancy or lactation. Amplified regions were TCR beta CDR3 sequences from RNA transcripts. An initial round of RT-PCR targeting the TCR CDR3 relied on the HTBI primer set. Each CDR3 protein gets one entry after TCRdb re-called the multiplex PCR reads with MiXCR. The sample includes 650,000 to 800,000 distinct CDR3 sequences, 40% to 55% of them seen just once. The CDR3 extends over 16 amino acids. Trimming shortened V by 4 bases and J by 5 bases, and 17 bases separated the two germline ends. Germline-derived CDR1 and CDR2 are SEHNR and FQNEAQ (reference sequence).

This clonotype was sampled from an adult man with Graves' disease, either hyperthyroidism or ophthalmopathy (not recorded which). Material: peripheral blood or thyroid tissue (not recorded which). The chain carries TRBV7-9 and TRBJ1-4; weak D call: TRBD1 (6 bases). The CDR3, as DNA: TGTGCCAGCAGCTCCCTCCTGGACGGGGGCAATGAAAAACTGTTTTTT. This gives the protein CASSSLLDGGNEKLFF. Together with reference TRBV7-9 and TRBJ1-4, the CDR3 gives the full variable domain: DTGVSQNPRHKITKRGQNVTFRCDPISEHNRLYWYRQTLGQGPEFLTYFQNEAQLEKSRLLSDRFSAERPKGSFSTLEIQRTEQGDSAMYLCASSSLLDGGNEKLFFGSGTQLSVL.